The rows below give T cell receptor beta chains drawn from one sample of a study of blood T cell repertoires in COVID-19. Clones were read by immunoSEQ multiplex PCR, and TCRdb kept only the in-frame ones, dropping some. The table has approximately 190,000 clones, around nine tenths seen once. What was sequenced was peripheral blood. These receptors came from a woman in her forties who had recovered from COVID-19. Both conserved end residues are part of each CDR3. A D gene is named only where the DNA matches it firmly. Expanded clones get a size class; other rows say once, few or many, or leave the size out.

d_gene	len	v_gene	abundance	j_gene	CDR3aa	CDR3nt
.	13	TRBV11-2	few	TRBJ1-5	CASSLGRGQPQHF	TGTGCCAGCAGCTTGGGACGGGGGCAGCCCCAGCATTTT
TRBD2	15	TRBV6-5	once	TRBJ2-2	CASSPNSGAGGELFF	TGTGCCAGCAGTCCGAATAGCGGGGCGGGCGGGGAGCTGTTTTTT
.	13	TRBV5-1	.	TRBJ2-1	CASSLAGIGEQFF	TGCGCCAGCAGCTTGGCAGGTATCGGTGAGCAGTTCTTC
.	13	TRBV5-1	.	TRBJ1-4	CASTGGRSEKLFF	TGCGCCAGCACGGGGGGCAGAAGTGAAAAACTGTTTTTT
.	14	TRBV18	.	TRBJ1-4	CASSPPGQGEKLFF	TGTGCCAGCTCACCACCGGGACAAGGGGAAAAACTGTTTTTT
TRBD1	12	TRBV27	once	TRBJ2-7	CASGRDRDEQYF	TGTGCCAGCGGCCGAGACAGGGACGAGCAGTACTTC
TRBD1	15	TRBV5-1	once	TRBJ1-2	CASSLVVSGGNGYTF	TGCGCCAGCAGCTTGGTGGTATCAGGGGGCAATGGCTACACCTTC
TRBD2	15	TRBV28	.	TRBJ2-1	CASTIFGTSSHEQFF	TGTGCCAGCACCATTTTTGGGACTAGTTCCCATGAGCAGTTCTTC
.	13	TRBV5-1	.	TRBJ1-2	CASSAAQTEDYTF	TGCGCCAGCAGCGCCGCACAGACAGAGGACTACACCTTC
.	18	TRBV19	.	TRBJ1-1	CASRKNTVGLPFNTEAFF	TGTGCCAGTAGAAAAAATACGGTGGGCCTTCCTTTTAACACTGAAGCTTTCTTT
TRBD2	15	TRBV3-1/TRBV3-2	.	TRBJ2-3	CASSPLAGEGGTQYF	TGTGCCAGCAGCCCACTAGCGGGAGAGGGAGGGACGCAGTATTTT
TRBD1	14	TRBV30	.	TRBJ1-5	CAWNKDREDQPQHF	TGTGCCTGGAACAAGGACAGGGAGGATCAGCCCCAGCATTTT
TRBD1	14	TRBV27	once	TRBJ1-2	CASSRTGTNYGYTF	TGTGCCAGCAGTCGGACAGGGACAAACTATGGCTACACCTTC
TRBD1	16	TRBV5-6	.	TRBJ1-5	CASSLGQGVSNQPQHF	TGTGCCAGCAGCTTGGGCCAGGGGGTTAGCAATCAGCCCCAGCATTTT
TRBD1	18	TRBV3-1/TRBV3-2	.	TRBJ1-1	CASSQVFRPDRGWTEAFF	TGTGCCAGCAGCCAAGTATTCCGCCCCGACAGGGGGTGGACTGAAGCTTTCTTT
TRBD1	16	TRBV9	.	TRBJ2-3	CASSVGTATATDTQYF	TGTGCCAGCAGCGTTGGGACAGCAACGGCTACAGATACGCAGTATTTT
TRBD2	14	TRBV7-3	.	TRBJ2-3	CASSLLAGTDTQYF	TGTGCCAGCAGCCTCCTAGCGGGAACAGATACGCAGTATTTT
TRBD1	16	TRBV6-1	few	TRBJ1-4	CASSEKWTGDNEKLFF	TGTGCCAGCAGTGAAAAGTGGACAGGCGATAATGAAAAACTGTTTTTT
TRBD1	14	TRBV28	.	TRBJ1-1	CASSPGTGNTEAFF	TGTGCCAGCAGCCCTGGGACAGGGAACACTGAAGCTTTCTTT
TRBD1	15	TRBV5-1	.	TRBJ2-1	CASSYDRGLTYEQFF	TGCGCCAGCAGCTACGACAGGGGGTTAACGTATGAGCAGTTCTTC
.	16	TRBV28	.	TRBJ2-3	CASSSWTRGSTDTQYF	TGTGCCAGCAGTTCATGGACACGGGGAAGTACAGATACGCAGTATTTT
.	16	TRBV6-5	.	TRBJ2-1	CASSYSNPPGFDEQFF	TGTGCCAGCAGTTACTCGAACCCGCCAGGTTTCGATGAGCAGTTCTTC
.	15	TRBV7-2	.	TRBJ1-1	CASSLAGGMRTEAFF	TGTGCCAGCAGCTTAGCAGGAGGGATGCGTACTGAAGCTTTCTTT
.	13	TRBV10-3	few	TRBJ1-1	CAISEIAGTEAFF	TGTGCCATCAGTGAAATAGCTGGGACTGAAGCTTTCTTT
TRBD1	15	TRBV5-1	once	TRBJ2-3	CASSADRAVTDTQYF	TGCGCCAGCAGCGCGGACAGGGCGGTCACAGATACGCAGTATTTT
.	16	TRBV3-1/TRBV3-2	.	TRBJ2-1	CASSQEVASSYNEQFF	TGTGCCAGCAGCCAAGAGGTAGCGTCCTCCTACAATGAGCAGTTCTTC
.	15	TRBV3-1/TRBV3-2	.	TRBJ1-4	CASSQGGQINEKLFF	TGTGCCAGCAGCCAAGGGGGGCAGATTAATGAAAAACTGTTTTTT
TRBD1	13	TRBV6-2/TRBV6-3	.	TRBJ2-5	CASSWTGRETQYF	TGTGCCAGCAGTTGGACAGGGAGGGAGACCCAGTACTTC
TRBD2	15	TRBV9	.	TRBJ2-2	CASSVEGLASGELFF	TGTGCCAGCAGCGTAGAGGGACTAGCCTCCGGGGAGCTGTTTTTT
TRBD1	14	TRBV13	.	TRBJ1-1	CASSLEGQGTEAFF	TGTGCCAGCAGCCTAGAGGGACAGGGCACTGAAGCTTTCTTT
.	13	TRBV9	.	TRBJ2-6	CASSRSGANVLTF	TGTGCCAGCAGCCGGTCTGGGGCCAACGTCCTGACTTTC
.	16	TRBV5-1	.	TRBJ2-4	CASSSRPLLAKNIQYF	TGCGCCAGCAGCAGTCGTCCCCTACTTGCCAAAAACATTCAGTACTTC
TRBD2	19	TRBV5-1	.	TRBJ2-3	CASSSGLAGEGGATDTQYF	TGCGCCAGCAGCTCCGGACTAGCGGGAGAGGGCGGGGCGACAGATACGCAGTATTTT
.	15	TRBV3-1/TRBV3-2	.	TRBJ2-7	CASSQDSQITDEQYF	TGTGCCAGCAGCCAAGATTCCCAGATAACCGACGAGCAGTACTTC
TRBD1	11	TRBV28	.	TRBJ2-1	CASSGTDEQFF	TGTGCCAGCAGTGGGACAGATGAGCAGTTCTTC
.	17	TRBV7-2	.	TRBJ2-3	CASSSRESGRGTDTQYF	TGTGCCAGCAGCTCCCGGGAATCGGGAAGAGGGACAGATACGCAGTATTTT
.	12	TRBV6-5	.	TRBJ2-1	CASSSLGGEQFF	TGTGCCAGCAGTTCACTAGGCGGTGAGCAGTTCTTC
TRBD2	15	TRBV19	.	TRBJ2-1	CASSPSGSRDNEQFF	TGTGCCAGTAGTCCTAGCGGGAGTAGGGACAATGAGCAGTTCTTC
TRBD2	18	TRBV5-1	.	TRBJ2-1	CASSPGRRAGGTYNEQFF	TGCGCCAGCAGCCCGGGACGGAGAGCGGGAGGGACCTACAATGAGCAGTTCTTC
.	15	TRBV3-1/TRBV3-2	.	TRBJ2-2	CASSPVDRNTGELFF	TGTGCCAGCAGCCCCGTAGACAGGAACACCGGGGAGCTGTTTTTT
TRBD2	14	TRBV3-1/TRBV3-2	.	TRBJ2-7	CASSTSSGKREQYF	TGTGCCAGCTCCACCTCTAGCGGGAAGCGAGAGCAGTACTTC
.	14	TRBV6-2/TRBV6-3	.	TRBJ1-5	CASSYSTGNQPQHF	TGTGCCAGCAGTTACTCTACAGGCAATCAGCCCCAGCATTTT
.	14	TRBV6-2/TRBV6-3	.	TRBJ1-1	CASSYSKRVTEAFF	TGTGCCAGCAGTTACTCGAAGAGGGTAACTGAAGCTTTCTTT
TRBD1	17	TRBV30	few	TRBJ1-6	CAWKPTGGSYSVSPLHF	TGTGCCTGGAAACCGACAGGGGGATCGTATTCCGTTTCACCCCTCCACTTT
.	20	TRBV24-1	.	TRBJ2-2	CATSDLPGLAGGFGAGELFF	.
.	16	TRBV24-1	.	TRBJ2-1	CATSDAFGPEHNEQFF	TGTGCCACCAGTGACGCCTTTGGGCCGGAACACAATGAGCAGTTCTTC
.	17	TRBV7-9	.	TRBJ1-1	CASSLGGRGTSNTEAFF	TGTGCCAGCAGCTTAGGTGGCAGGGGAACATCGAACACTGAAGCTTTCTTT
TRBD1	18	TRBV7-8	.	TRBJ1-3	CASSLGLGRDRGRNTIYF	TGTGCCAGCAGCTTAGGACTAGGCCGGGACAGGGGACGAAACACCATATATTTT
.	13	TRBV6-2/TRBV6-3	.	TRBJ2-7	CASSYVRGTEQYF	TGTGCCAGCAGTTACGTCAGGGGTACCGAGCAGTACTTC
TRBD1	15	TRBV29-1	.	TRBJ1-5	CSALTGTGGNQPQHF	TGCAGCGCCCTCACCGGGACAGGGGGGAATCAGCCCCAGCATTTT
TRBD2	17	TRBV6-1	.	TRBJ2-3	CASSAGSLAGAADTQYF	TGTGCCAGCAGTGCCGGGTCTCTGGCGGGAGCCGCAGATACGCAGTATTTT
.	13	TRBV7-8	.	TRBJ2-1	CASSTLGTRRGFF	TGTGCCAGCAGCACCCTCGGGACTCGCCGCGGGTTCTTC
TRBD1	12	TRBV15	.	TRBJ2-2	CATSSRGGELFF	TGTGCCACCAGCAGCAGGGGGGGGGAGCTGTTTTTT
TRBD2	15	TRBV5-1	.	TRBJ2-3	CASSYTSGTADTQYF	TGCGCCAGCAGCTACACTAGCGGGACCGCCGATACGCAGTATTTT
TRBD1	14	TRBV6-1	.	TRBJ1-2	CASSEAGDRAGYTF	TGTGCCAGCAGTGAAGCTGGGGACAGGGCTGGCTACACCTTC
.	13	TRBV24-1	few	TRBJ1-5	CATSEGGNQPQHF	TGTGCCACCAGTGAGGGGGGGAATCAGCCCCAGCATTTT
TRBD1	15	TRBV3-1/TRBV3-2	.	TRBJ1-6	CASSHRDRDNSPLHF	TGTGCCAGCAGCCACCGGGACAGAGATAATTCACCCCTCCACTTT